Listed below are T cell receptor beta chains from one sample, sequenced in a study of blood T cells in healthy people across ages. A single record per CDR3 protein comes from TCRdb applying MiXCR to the 5' RACE reads. The sample lists 1.5 million to 2 million distinct CDR3 sequences; more than 35% were seen once. The specimen sequenced was blood. The receptors come from a human donor in good health. Each CDR3 is given without its conserved first and last residue.

>TRBV7-6|TRBJ2-7
ASSLGKAAGEQY
>TRBV12-3/TRBV12-4|TRBJ1-2
ASSRLGAPFSYGYT
>TRBV20-1|TRBJ2-3
SAKDGGAYDTQY
>TRBV9|TRBJ2-1
ASSVDAPASDEQF
>TRBV20-1|TRBJ2-7
SAMGGTAPHEQY
>TRBV6-1|TRBJ1-6
ASRPGTGVLYNSPLH
>TRBV5-1|TRBJ1-5
ASSLRPGGGSNQPQH
>TRBV9|TRBJ2-1
ASSYRGLVHNEQF
>TRBV12-3/TRBV12-4|TRBJ1-6
ASSLGGTDSPLH
>TRBV6-5|TRBJ1-2
ASSFGQGDYGYT
>TRBV24-1|TRBJ2-3
ATGQEMRDTQY
>TRBV20-1|-
SASVPGEETQY
>TRBV12-3/TRBV12-4|TRBJ1-6
ASSRLPRGNENSPLH
>TRBV20-1|TRBJ2-1
SARGETLLGGDEQF
>TRBV5-1|TRBJ1-1
ASSLGPSNTEAF
>TRBV5-1|TRBJ2-1
ASSPGAYEQF
>TRBV28|TRBJ2-7
ASSLSAEGTAYEQY
>TRBV28|TRBJ1-1
ASSLSPRETF
>TRBV9|TRBJ1-2
ASSAAGGAHYGYT
>TRBV6-6|TRBJ1-1
ASSYTLQGPEAF
>TRBV12-3/TRBV12-4|TRBJ2-3
ATKSGDHTDTQY
>TRBV20-1|TRBJ2-3
SAKAAPTDTQY
>TRBV7-2|TRBJ2-5
ASSLGAGKGETQY
>TRBV7-2|TRBJ1-2
ASSSYRDMMNYGYT
>TRBV7-2|TRBJ2-1
ASSLAGLVDNEQF
>TRBV3-1|TRBJ2-5
ASSHQDRARETQY
>TRBV4-1|TRBJ2-7
ASSQEGQGHEQY
>TRBV5-1|TRBJ2-7
ASSPAVLEAYEQY
>TRBV12-3/TRBV12-4|-
ASSQMTSGGAYEQY
>TRBV20-1|TRBJ2-1
SASVSPSSYNEQF
>TRBV12-3/TRBV12-4|TRBJ2-1
ASSLPGTGDNEQF
>TRBV7-9|TRBJ1-6
ASSLVAGSSVPLH
>TRBV5-5|TRBJ2-1
ASSLYGTLANNEQF
>TRBV20-1|TRBJ2-5
SARLRETQY
>TRBV20-1|TRBJ2-5
SAIYSGVTTQY
>TRBV4-2|TRBJ1-5
ASSYLIGGGQPQH
>TRBV29-1|TRBJ2-7
SVAKTGSGSYEQY
>TRBV4-1|TRBJ1-1
ASSQAWGNTEAF
>TRBV12-3/TRBV12-4|TRBJ1-1
ASDDTVGYTEAF
>TRBV4-1|TRBJ1-2
ASSQEGRREVENYGYT
>TRBV5-1|TRBJ2-7
ASSWGGQAIYEQY
>TRBV4-1|TRBJ2-3
ASSQGYTTDTQY
>TRBV7-6|TRBJ2-1
ASSPDRENSYNEQF
>TRBV27|TRBJ2-1
ASSEQGGGYNEQF
>TRBV20-1|TRBJ1-1
SARDLWGGMGLDTEAF
>TRBV7-2|TRBJ1-2
ASSTDSSYGYI
>TRBV20-1|TRBJ2-1
SAGGSGLWSSYNEQF
>TRBV12-3/TRBV12-4|TRBJ2-1
ASSLWSGGAGEQF
>TRBV28|TRBJ1-2
ASSLQEYGYT
>TRBV6-5|TRBJ2-7
ASSGQGAPYEQY
>TRBV5-1|TRBJ1-2
ASSLEAPEGWDYGYT